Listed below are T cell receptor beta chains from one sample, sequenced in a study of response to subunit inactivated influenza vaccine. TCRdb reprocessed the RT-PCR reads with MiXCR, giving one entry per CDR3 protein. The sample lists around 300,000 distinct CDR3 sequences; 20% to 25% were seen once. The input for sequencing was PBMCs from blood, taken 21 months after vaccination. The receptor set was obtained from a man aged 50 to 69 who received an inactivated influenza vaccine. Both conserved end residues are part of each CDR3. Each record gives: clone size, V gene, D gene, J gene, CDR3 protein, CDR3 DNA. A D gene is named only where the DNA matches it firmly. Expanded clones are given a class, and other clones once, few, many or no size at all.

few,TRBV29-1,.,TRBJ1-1,CRVTENTEAFF,TGCAGGGTGACAGAGAACACTGAAGCTTTCTTT
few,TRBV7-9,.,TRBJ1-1,CASSLLELNTEAFF,TGTGCCAGCAGCTTATTAGAGCTGAACACTGAAGCTTTCTTT
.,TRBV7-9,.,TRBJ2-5,CASSLGLSETQYF,TGTGCCAGCAGCTTAGGCTTGTCGGAGACCCAGTACTTC
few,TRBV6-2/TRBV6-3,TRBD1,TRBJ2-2,CASSYSRGQPNTGELFF,TGTGCCAGCAGTTACTCCAGGGGACAGCCGAACACCGGGGAGCTGTTTTTT
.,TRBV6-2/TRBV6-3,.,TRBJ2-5,CASSYLGNQETRYF,TGTGCCAGCAGTTACCTCGGGAACCAAGAGACCCGGTACTTC
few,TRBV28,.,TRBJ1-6,CASKPGHFNSPLHF,TGTGCCAGCAAACCGGGACACTTCAATTCACCCCTCCACTTT
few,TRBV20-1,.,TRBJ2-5,CSASSQGEGATQYF,TGCAGTGCTAGTTCTCAGGGTGAAGGGGCGACCCAGTACTTC
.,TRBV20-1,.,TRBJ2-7,CSASGTSSYEQYF,TGCAGTGCTAGCGGGACGAGCTCCTACGAGCAGTACTTC
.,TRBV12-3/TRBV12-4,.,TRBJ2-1,CASSRNLPGSAGFF,TGTGCCAGCAGTCGCAACCTGCCAGGCAGCGCGGGGTTCTTC
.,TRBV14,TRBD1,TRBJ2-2,CASSQGQGSNTGELFF,TGTGCCAGCAGCCAAGGACAGGGAAGCAACACCGGGGAGCTGTTTTTT
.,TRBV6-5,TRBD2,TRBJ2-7,CASSYAGGPNEQYF,TGTGCCAGCAGTTACGCGGGAGGGCCTAACGAGCAGTACTTC
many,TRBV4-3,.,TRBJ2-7,CASSQDSLTVSYEQYF,TGCGCCAGCAGCCAAGATTCCCTGACCGTTTCCTACGAGCAGTACTTC
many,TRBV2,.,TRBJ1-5,CASSGPSTGLNQPQHF,TGTGCCAGCAGTGGGCCCTCGACAGGCTTAAATCAGCCCCAGCATTTT
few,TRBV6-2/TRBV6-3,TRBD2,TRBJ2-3,CASSYSKSGNTDTQYF,TGTGCCAGCAGTTACTCGAAAAGCGGGAACACAGATACGCAGTATTTT
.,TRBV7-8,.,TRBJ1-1,CASSTGLGRNTEAFF,TGTGCCAGCAGCACAGGGTTAGGTCGGAACACTGAAGCTTTCTTT
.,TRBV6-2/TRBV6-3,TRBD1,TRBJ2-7,CATNYRGYEQYF,TGTGCCACCAACTACAGGGGCTACGAGCAGTACTTC
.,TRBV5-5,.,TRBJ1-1,CASREALGGFTEAFF,TGTGCCAGCAGAGAAGCCCTTGGGGGTTTTACTGAAGCTTTCTTT
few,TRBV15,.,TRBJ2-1,CATSRDLRASGRAGRNEQFF,TGTGCCACCAGCAGAGATCTACGTGCCTCTGGGCGCGCGGGGAGGAATGAGCAGTTCTTC
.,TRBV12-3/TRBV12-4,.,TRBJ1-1,CATTPGQLNTEAFF,TGTGCCACCACCCCGGGCCAGCTGAACACTGAAGCTTTCTTT
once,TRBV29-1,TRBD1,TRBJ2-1,CSAGQGWVGSSYNEQFF,TGCAGCGCTGGACAGGGATGGGTTGGGTCGTCCTACAATGAGCAGTTCTTC
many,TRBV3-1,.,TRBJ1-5,CASSQGWGNQPQHF,TGTGCCAGCAGCCAAGGATGGGGCAATCAGCCCCAGCATTTT
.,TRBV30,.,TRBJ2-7,CAWSAGISLWDEQYF,TGTGCCTGGAGTGCCGGGATCTCACTTTGGGACGAGCAGTACTTC
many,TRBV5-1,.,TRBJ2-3,CASSLLADTQYF,TGCGCCAGCAGCTTACTAGCAGATACGCAGTATTTT
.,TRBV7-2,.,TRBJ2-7,CASSLSEGNEQYF,TGTGCCAGCAGCCTTAGCGAAGGGAACGAGCAGTACTTC
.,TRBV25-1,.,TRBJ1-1,CASRAAGDAEAFF,TGTGCCAGCAGGGCCGCGGGAGACGCTGAAGCTTTCTTT
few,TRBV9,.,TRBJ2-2,CASSVGPLNTGELFF,TGTGCCAGCAGCGTAGGACCCTTGAACACCGGGGAGCTGTTTTTT
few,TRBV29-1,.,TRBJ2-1,CSVEDRDGYNEQFF,TGCAGCGTTGAAGATAGGGACGGCTACAATGAGCAGTTCTTC
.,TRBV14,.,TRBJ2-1,CASSQVARTFNEQFF,TGTGCCAGCAGCCAAGTAGCCCGGACCTTCAATGAGCAGTTCTTC
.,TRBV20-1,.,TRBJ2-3,CSARDRFDTQYF,TGCAGTGCTAGAGATCGGTTCGATACGCAGTATTTT
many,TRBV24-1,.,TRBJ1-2,CATRGTGSNYGYTF,TGTGCCACCAGGGGAACCGGGAGCAACTATGGCTACACCTTC
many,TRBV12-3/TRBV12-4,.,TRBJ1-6,CASSQDGYNSPLHF,TGTGCCAGCAGCCAGGACGGCTATAATTCACCCCTCCACTTT
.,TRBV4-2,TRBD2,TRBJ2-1,CASSRGSIAGEQFF,TGTGCCAGCAGCCGCGGATCAATAGCGGGAGAGCAGTTCTTC
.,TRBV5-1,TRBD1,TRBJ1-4,CASRGTEAGEKLFF,TGCGCCAGCAGAGGGACAGAGGCCGGTGAAAAACTGTTTTTT
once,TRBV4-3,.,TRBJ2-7,CASSQDSLRTGLNYEQYF,TGCGCCAGCAGCCAAGATTCCCTACGGACAGGACTAAACTACGAGCAGTACTTC
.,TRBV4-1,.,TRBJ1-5,CASSQVTGQPQHF,TGCGCCAGCAGCCAAGTTACGGGTCAGCCCCAGCATTTT
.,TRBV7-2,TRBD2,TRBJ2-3,CASSPWTSGREPDTQYF,TGTGCCAGCAGCCCATGGACTAGCGGGAGGGAACCAGATACGCAGTATTTT
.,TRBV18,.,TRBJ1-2,CASSPPSGTFTFFNYGYTF,TGTGCCAGCTCACCACCGTCCGGCACCTTCACTTTTTTTAACTATGGCTACACCTTC
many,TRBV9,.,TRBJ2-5,CASSPHGYQETQYF,TGTGCCAGCAGCCCCCATGGGTACCAAGAGACCCAGTACTTC
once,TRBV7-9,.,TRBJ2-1,CASSPGMNEQFF,TGTGCCAGCAGCCCGGGGATGAATGAGCAGTTCTTC
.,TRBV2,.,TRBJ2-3,CASRWERLTDTQYF,TGTGCCAGCAGGTGGGAGCGTCTCACAGATACGCAGTATTTT
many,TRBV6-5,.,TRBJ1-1,CASSYPQQALNTEAFF,TGTGCCAGCAGTTACCCCCAGCAGGCTCTGAACACTGAAGCTTTCTTT
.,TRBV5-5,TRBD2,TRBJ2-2,CASSFSLAGVIPGELFF,TGTGCCAGCAGCTTCTCGCTAGCGGGGGTTATACCCGGGGAGCTGTTTTTT
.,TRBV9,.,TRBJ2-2,CASSVEGIGELFF,TGTGCCAGCAGCGTAGAAGGCATCGGGGAGCTGTTTTTT